Reported below is one T cell receptor beta chain. Original handling: Nucleated cell counts were estimated from reference gene primer amplification. Profiling relied on immunoSEQ multiplex PCR, and the TCRdb table lists in-frame clones only, not all of them. The D gene and trimming were derived from the DNA, and the V and J assignments and clone size from that table. This sample yields 200,000 or so clones, of which around 81% are seen a single time; approximately 2.9% belongs to the top ten. The sample originates from a study of blood T cell repertoires in COVID-19. Study at large: Specimens from acute and convalescent COVID-19 originated in the United States, Italy and Spain. The analysed material was cDNA or gDNA that came from T cells, B-cell-depleted T cells, or PBMCs.

The CDR3 covers 16 residues. Looked up from germline, CDR1 is SGHTA and CDR2 is FQGNSA. Trimming took 5 bases from V and 4 from J; bases not matched to a gene: 13. The sequenced sample was peripheral blood. The receptor was isolated from a woman in her twenties or thirties who had recovered from COVID-19. The V and J genes are TRBV7-2 and TRBJ2-7; 8 nucleotides line up with TRBD1. CDR3 nucleotides: TGTGCCAGCAGCCTAATGGAGGGACAGGTGAGGTACGAGCAGTACTTC. The encoded protein is CASSLMEGQVRYEQYF. The full variable domain, in which reference TRBV7-2 and TRBJ2-7 provide the parts outside the CDR3, is GAGVSQSPSNKVTEKGKDVELRCDPISGHTALYWYRQSLGQGLEFLIYFQGNSAPDKSGLPSDRFSAERTGGSVSTLTIQRTQQEDSAVYLCASSLMEGQVRYEQYFGPGTRLTVT.